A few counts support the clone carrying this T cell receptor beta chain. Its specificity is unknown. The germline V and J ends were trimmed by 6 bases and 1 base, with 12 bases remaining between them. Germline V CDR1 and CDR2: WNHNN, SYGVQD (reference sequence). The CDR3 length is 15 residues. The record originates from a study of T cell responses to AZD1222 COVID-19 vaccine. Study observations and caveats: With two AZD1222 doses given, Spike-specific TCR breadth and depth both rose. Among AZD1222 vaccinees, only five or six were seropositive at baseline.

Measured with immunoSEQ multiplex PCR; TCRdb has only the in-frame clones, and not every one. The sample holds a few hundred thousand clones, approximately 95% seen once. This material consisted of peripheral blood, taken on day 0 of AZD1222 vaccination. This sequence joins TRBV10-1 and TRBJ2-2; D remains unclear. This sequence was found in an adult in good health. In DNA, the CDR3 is TGCGCCAGCAGGGCGGACCGGCTGAACACCGGGGAGCTGTTTTTT. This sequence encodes CASRADRLNTGELFF.